These 10 T cell receptor beta chains share one sample of origin, sequenced in a study of T cells after yellow fever vaccination. TCRdb re-analysed the 5' RACE reads in MiXCR, keeping a single row per CDR3 protein. The sample carries around 300,000 distinct CDR3 sequences, 4.1% recorded once. Source: PBMCs, taken 5 days after the yellow fever booster vaccination. The receptor set was obtained from a man aged 18-30 years who received the YFV17D yellow fever vaccine.

This clonotype was recorded a few times. J is TRBJ1-5 and V is TRBV7-8, with a possible D match to TRBD1 (5 bases). Trimming shortened V by 1 base and J by 7 bases, and 17 bases separated the two germline ends. The CDR3 totals 16 residues. The V gene's germline CDR1 is SGHVS and CDR2 FQNEAQ. This CDR3 is CASSLDDIQGRQPQHF. The CDR3 DNA follows: TGTGCCAGCAGCTTAGACGACATCCAGGGTCGACAGCCCCAGCATTTT.

The chain employs TRBV20-1 and TRBJ2-3, with TRBD2 matching over 8 bases. CDR1 and CDR2 (germline): DFQATT, SNEGSKA (reference sequence). V lost 1 base, J lost 3 bases, and 3 bases stayed unmatched. The CDR3 sequence is 14 residues long. For the CDR3, the DNA is TGCAGTGCTAGAGCGGGGGGGCGGACAGATACGCAGTATTTT. Translating it yields CSARAGGRTDTQYF.

This clonotype appeared a few times. The V gene is TRBV7-9, the J gene TRBJ1-1; D is possibly TRBD1 (5 bases). V was cut by 5 bases and J by 1 base, with 11 bases left in between. Germline assignment: CDR1 SEHNR and CDR2 FQNEAQ (reference sequence). The CDR3 length is 14 residues. The CDR3 spells CASSRRDQNTEAFF. In DNA, the CDR3 is TGTGCCAGCAGCAGAAGGGACCAGAACACTGAAGCTTTCTTT.

The chain uses TRBV7-9 and TRBJ2-1, with 10 bases identical to TRBD2. Germline-derived CDR1 and CDR2 are SEHNR and FQNEAQ (reference sequence). The CDR3 has 15 residues. V shed 2 bases and J 6 bases; nucleotides not matched to a gene: 4. CDR3 protein: CASSLFSGGTNEQFF. The CDR3 region has the DNA TGTGCCAGCAGCTTATTTAGCGGGGGGACCAATGAGCAGTTCTTC.

At least ten counts were recorded for this clonotype. The J gene is TRBJ1-1, the V gene TRBV27; D gene ambiguous. With 2 bases removed from V and 11 bases from J, the gap between germline ends came to 18 bases. The CDR3 length is 14 residues. Germline V gives CDR1 MNHEY, CDR2 SMNVEV (reference sequence). In DNA, the CDR3 is TGTGCCAGCAGTTTAGGACGATATTCGCCCGAGGCTTTCTTT. Its translation: CASSLGRYSPEAFF.

This clonotype was counted ten times or more. The J gene is TRBJ2-6, the V gene TRBV27; 8 bases fit TRBD1. The trim removed 5 bases at V and 2 bases at J, leaving 2 bases unmatched. CDR3 length: 15 residues. The germline CDR1 and CDR2 sequences are MNHEY and SMNVEV (reference sequence). CDR3 residues: CASSPQGAGANVLTF. DNA of the CDR3: TGTGCCAGCAGTCCACAGGGGGCTGGGGCCAACGTCCTGACTTTC.

There are a few counts of this clonotype. The CDR3 is CASSLGPSSDTQYF. CDR3 in DNA: TGTGCCAGCAGCTTAGGACCTAGTTCAGATACGCAGTATTTT. This rearrangement joins TRBV11-3 to TRBJ2-3; no firm D call. Germline V gene data show CDR1 as SGHNT and CDR2 as YENEEA. V was shortened by 1 base and J by 4 bases, with 9 bases between the two germline ends. The CDR3 covers 14 residues.

This clonotype was picked up a small number of times. The chain is built from TRBV6-5 and TRBJ2-3, with D unresolved. Germline V gene sequence: CDR1 MNHEY, CDR2 SVGAGI. V gave up 4 bases and J gave up 1 base, with 12 bases separating them. The CDR3 length is 15 residues. The CDR3 DNA sequence: TGTGCCAGCAGTTTCCAGGACGGACGCACAGATACGCAGTATTTT. The encoded protein is CASSFQDGRTDTQYF.

The chain combines TRBV18 with TRBJ2-7; D remains unclear. The V end was cut by 3 bases, the J end by 6 bases, with 9 bases between. The CDR3 contains 12 residues. Per germline, CDR1 KGHSH and CDR2 LQKENI. The CDR3 loop is CASSPPAGEQYF. CDR3 nucleotides: TGTGCCAGCTCACCGCCCGCAGGCGAGCAGTACTTC.

A few counts support this clonotype. The CDR3 DNA sequence: TGTGCCAGCAGCCCTCCTCGGACTTTGACAGATACGCAGTATTTT. As protein: CASSPPRTLTDTQYF. The chain uses TRBV7-2 and TRBJ2-3, with D possibly TRBD2 on 5 matching bases. The CDR3 has 15 residues. The V end was cut by 5 bases, the J end by 3 bases, with 15 bases between. Germline CDR1 SGHTA, CDR2 FQGNSA.